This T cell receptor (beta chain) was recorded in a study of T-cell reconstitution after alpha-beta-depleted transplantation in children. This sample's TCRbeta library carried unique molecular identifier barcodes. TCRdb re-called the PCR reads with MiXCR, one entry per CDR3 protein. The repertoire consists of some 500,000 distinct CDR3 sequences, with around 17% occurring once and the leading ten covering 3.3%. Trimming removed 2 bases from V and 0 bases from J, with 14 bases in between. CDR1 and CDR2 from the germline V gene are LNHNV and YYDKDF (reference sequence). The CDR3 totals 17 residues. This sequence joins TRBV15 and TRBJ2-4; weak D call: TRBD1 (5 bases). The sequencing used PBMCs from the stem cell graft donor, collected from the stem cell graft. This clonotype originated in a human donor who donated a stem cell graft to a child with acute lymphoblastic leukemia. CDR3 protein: CATSRPQGPLAKNIQYF. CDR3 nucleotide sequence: TGTGCCACCAGCAGACCCCAGGGCCCCCTAGCCAAAAACATTCAGTACTTC.